The 19 T cell receptor beta chains below come from one sample, sequenced in a study of regulatory T cells in long-lasting Graves disease. Described time point: newly diagnosed GD, antithyroid drugs for less than 3 months. Isolated PBMC RNA provided the starting material for the TCR library. Arm-PCR of CDR3 regions with iRepertoire HTBI primers generated TCR beta libraries. TCRdb re-called the multiplex PCR reads through MiXCR, storing one row per CDR3 protein. The table lists under 400,000 distinct CDR3 sequences, about a sixth of them singletons. A further study also used this sample, focusing on T cells in Graves' hyperthyroidism and ophthalmopathy.

The source was peripheral blood mononuclear cells (PBMCs), collected at new diagnosis, from a patient treated with antithyroid drugs. Source of these receptors: a man aged 35-49 years with Graves disease.

This clonotype showed up just a few times. This rearrangement joins TRBV5-1 to TRBJ2-7; D is undetermined. Germline values: CDR1 SGHRS, CDR2 YFSETQ. The CDR3 is made up of 14 amino acids. Trimming stripped 1 base from V and 0 bases from J, with 8 bases between. CDR3 nucleotide sequence: TGCGCCAGCAGCTTGATCGGTTTCTCCTACGAGCAGTACTTC. As protein: CASSLIGFSYEQYF.

There are many counts of this clonotype. This chain uses TRBV13 with TRBJ2-5; D is unresolved. With 8 bases removed from V and 2 bases from J, the gap between germline ends came to 9 bases. CDR1 and CDR2 (germline): PRHDT, FYEKMQ (reference sequence). The CDR3 runs 12 residues. In nucleotides, the CDR3 is TGTGCCAGCGGTAGGGAACAAGAGACCCAGTACTTC. It codes for CASGREQETQYF. Drawing the rest from reference TRBV13 and TRBJ2-5, the complete variable domain is AAGVIQSPRHLIKEKRETATLKCYPIPRHDTVYWYQQGPGQDPQFLISFYEKMQSDKGSIPDRFSAQQFSDYHSELNMSSLELGDSALYFCASGREQETQYFGPGTRLLVL.

This clonotype was counted a few times. The chain is built from TRBV2 and TRBJ2-5, with TRBD1 identical over 9 bases. The V gene's germline CDR1 is SNHLY and CDR2 FYNNEI. The ends lost 7 bases at V and 10 bases at J; junction bases unmatched: 13. This CDR3 comprises 14 residues. CDR3 loop: CASTRDWTGEFQYF. The CDR3 coding sequence is TGTGCCAGCACCCGGGACTGGACAGGGGAATTCCAGTACTTC. Drawing the rest from reference TRBV2 and TRBJ2-5, the complete variable domain is EPEVTQTPSHQVTQMGQEVILRCVPISNHLYFYWYRQILGQKVEFLVSFYNNEISEKSEIFDDQFSVERPDGSNFTLKIRSTKLEDSAMYFCASTRDWTGEFQYFGPGTRLLVL.

The V call is TRBV20-1, the J call TRBJ2-7; D remains ambiguous. CDR1 and CDR2 (germline): DFQATT, SNEGSKA (reference sequence). The CDR3 sequence is 13 residues long. Trimming stripped 7 bases from V and 4 bases from J, with 17 bases between. The CDR3 loop reads CSGKPGSAYEQYF. In DNA form, the CDR3 reads TGCAGTGGGAAGCCGGGTAGTGCGTACGAGCAGTACTTC.

This clonotype was detected many times. The chain joins TRBV3-1 to TRBJ1-2, with a possible D match to TRBD1 (6 bases). The length of the CDR3 is 16 residues. Germline V lookup: CDR1 LGHDT, CDR2 YNNKEL (reference sequence). Trimming removed 4 bases from V and 6 bases from J, with 21 bases in between. The CDR3 sequence: CASSPTDRLGGDGYTF. CDR3 nucleotide sequence: TGTGCCAGCAGCCCCACCGATCGTTTGGGGGGCGATGGCTACACCTTC.

This clonotype has only a few counts. The chain links TRBV6-2 or TRBV6-3 to TRBJ1-1; D unresolved. The V end lost 0 bases, the J end lost 8 bases, and 10 bases lay between the germline ends. Germline V gives CDR1 MNHEY, CDR2 SVGEGT. The CDR3 length is 13 residues. The CDR3 spells CASSYSLRGEAFF. CDR3 sequence (DNA): TGTGCCAGCAGTTACTCTCTTCGAGGAGAAGCTTTCTTT.

This clonotype was detected ten times or more. The chain combines TRBV11-1 with TRBJ2-1, with TRBD1 matching 8 bases. The CDR3 is made up of 16 amino acids. Unmatched junction bases numbered 11, after V lost 4 bases and J lost 6 bases. Germline CDR1 reads SGHAT; CDR2 reads FQDESV (reference sequence). CDR3 DNA sequence: TGTGCCAGCAGCTCGAGATACTCCGACAGGGGCAATGAGCAGTTCTTC. Translating gives CASSSRYSDRGNEQFF.

The chain uses TRBV7-2 and TRBJ2-7; D might be TRBD1 (6 bases). Germline V gene lookup returns CDR1 SGHTA and CDR2 FQGNSA. V lost 5 bases and J 2 bases, leaving 16 bases between the germline ends. The CDR3 runs to 15 residues. DNA of the CDR3: TGTGCCAGCAGCCCCCAGGGACAACTGACCTACGAGCAGTACTTC. This gives the protein CASSPQGQLTYEQYF.

The chain uses TRBV20-1 and TRBJ2-4, with D unresolved. The CDR3 is 16 amino acids. Trimming left V 2 bases short and J 0 bases short, with 14 bases between. CDR1 and CDR2 (germline): DFQATT, SNEGSKA (reference sequence). In nucleotides, the CDR3 is TGCAGTGCTAGAAGCCCGGCGAGACTAGCCAAAAACATTCAGTACTTC. Translating gives CSARSPARLAKNIQYF.

This clonotype was detected ten times or more. J is TRBJ1-1 and V is TRBV12-3 or TRBV12-4; tentatively, D is TRBD1 (5 bases). The V and J ends lost 3 bases and 3 bases respectively, with 14 bases between them. The CDR3 spans 15 residues. The CDR3 protein is CASSLGEGRYTEAFF. In nucleotides, the CDR3 is TGTGCCAGCAGTTTGGGCGAGGGGAGGTACACTGAAGCTTTCTTT.

This clonotype has only a few counts. This rearrangement joins TRBV28 to TRBJ2-3; TRBD2 agrees at 11 bases. The V and J ends lost 3 bases and 1 base, in that order; junction bases with no gene match: 3. CDR3 length: 16 amino acids. Per the germline V gene, CDR1 is MDHEN and CDR2 is SYDVKM. CDR3: CASSFSGGAGTDTQYF. The CDR3 DNA sequence: TGTGCCAGCAGTTTTAGCGGGGGGGCTGGCACAGATACGCAGTATTTT.

This clonotype showed up many times. Here the CDR3 reads CASTLRRGTEQYF. CDR3 bases: TGTGCCAGCACTCTCAGGAGGGGGACGGAGCAGTACTTC. The chain employs TRBV27 and TRBJ2-7; D is perhaps TRBD1 or TRBD2 (6 bases each). V was trimmed by 7 bases and J by 7 bases, leaving 17 bases between them. The CDR3 runs to 13 residues. Germline CDR1 is MNHEY and CDR2 is SMNVEV (reference sequence).

This clonotype appeared a few times. The chain uses TRBV7-9 and TRBJ2-2; 7 bases agree with TRBD2. J lost 6 bases, V lost 3 bases, and 13 bases had no gene match. CDR3 length equals 17 residues. Germline lookup yields CDR1 SEHNR and CDR2 FQNEAQ (reference sequence). In DNA, the CDR3 is TGTGCCAGCAGCTTCCCAGGAGCGGGAATATATCCCGGGGAGCTGTTTTTT. Amino acids: CASSFPGAGIYPGELFF. Looking up the rest from reference TRBV7-9 and TRBJ2-2 gives the full variable domain: DTGVSQNPRHKITKRGQNVTFRCDPISEHNRLYWYRQTLGQGPEFLTYFQNEAQLEKSRLLSDRFSAERPKGSFSTLEIQRTEQGDSAMYLCASSFPGAGIYPGELFFGEGSRLTVL.

This clonotype was observed many times. The gene calls are TRBV7-2 and TRBJ2-1, with no clear D. The CDR3 is 14 amino acids. Between the trimmed V and J ends, which lost 7 bases and 0 bases, there was a span of 10 bases. The germline CDR1 and CDR2 sequences are SGHTA and FQGNSA. As DNA, the CDR3 is TGTGCCAGCAAGGAGCGCCTCTCCTACAATGAGCAGTTCTTC. Translation: CASKERLSYNEQFF.

This clonotype was seen repeatedly, ten times or more. V usage is TRBV20-1 and J usage is TRBJ2-5; 8 positions match TRBD2. With V trimmed by 6 bases and J by 6 bases, 9 bases remained unmatched. Germline V gene data show CDR1 as DFQATT and CDR2 as SNEGSKA (reference sequence). This CDR3 region has 13 residues. The CDR3 sequence is CSARRGGQQTQYF. As DNA, the CDR3 is TGCAGTGCCCGTCGGGGGGGGCAGCAGACCCAGTACTTC.

This rearrangement joins TRBV4-3 to TRBJ2-7; D gene unclear. Germline-derived CDR1 and CDR2 are LGHNA and YSLEER. This CDR3 is 15 amino acids long. The V and J ends lost 3 bases and 0 bases respectively, with 12 bases between them. The CDR3 here is CASSHLGAGSYEQYF. Written as DNA, the CDR3 is TGCGCCAGCAGCCATTTAGGAGCCGGCTCCTACGAGCAGTACTTC.

This clonotype was counted ten times or more. The V call is TRBV5-1, the J call TRBJ1-1; D remains ambiguous. Trimming removed 2 bases at V and 4 bases at J, with 9 bases between. CDR3 length: 13 residues. The V gene's germline CDR1 is SGHRS and CDR2 YFSETQ. In DNA form, the CDR3 reads TGCGCCAGCAGCTTCTCGCCACCCACTGAAGCTTTCTTT. Its protein product is CASSFSPPTEAFF.

This rearrangement joins TRBV11-2 to TRBJ2-5; D is uncertain. In germline, CDR1 is SGHAT, CDR2 FQNNGV. This CDR3 has 15 residues. Trimming stripped 5 bases from V and 2 bases from J, with 15 bases between. The CDR3 bases are TGTGCCAGCAGCCCGACACACGGGTTGCAAGAGACCCAGTACTTC. Amino acid sequence: CASSPTHGLQETQYF.

This clonotype has at least ten counts. For the CDR3, the DNA is TGTGCCAGCACACGCAAAGGGGGTGGATCGGAGACCCAGTACTTC. Its protein is CASTRKGGGSETQYF. The gene calls are TRBV27 and TRBJ2-5; tentative D call: TRBD1 (6 bases). The V end was cut by 7 bases, the J end by 5 bases, with 20 bases between. Germline lookup yields CDR1 MNHEY and CDR2 SMNVEV (reference sequence). The CDR3 runs to 15 residues.